What follows are 20 T cell receptor beta chains derived from one specimen sequenced in a study of blood T cells in healthy people across ages. A second PCR of roughly 6 to 12 cycles used a sample-barcoded 5' primer and a J-beta primer mix. MiXCR, run by TCRdb on the 5' RACE reads, gives a single entry per CDR3 protein. The data show 650,000 to 1,000,000 distinct CDR3 sequences, roughly 40% seen once. The source material was blood. The receptors originated from a man younger than 30 in good health.

The chain joins TRBV7-9 to TRBJ2-1, with 12 bases fitting TRBD1. Trimming removed 5 bases from V and 6 bases from J; junction bases left unmatched: 2. The CDR3 has 14 residues. Germline values: CDR1 SEHNR, CDR2 FQNEAQ (reference sequence). As DNA, the CDR3 is TGTGCCAGCAGCCGGGACAGGGGGCTCAATGAGCAGTTCTTC. Translated: CASSRDRGLNEQFF.

The chain is built from TRBV20-1 and TRBJ1-1, with a possible D match to TRBD1 (6 bases). Trimming cost V 1 base and J 2 bases, with 17 bases left between them. Per the germline V gene, CDR1 is DFQATT and CDR2 is SNEGSKA (reference sequence). This CDR3 is built from 16 residues. The CDR3 nucleotides read TGCAGTGCTAGAGGACCGGATTGGACAGAAAACACTGAAGCTTTCTTT. It codes for CSARGPDWTENTEAFF.

The chain is built from TRBV24-1 and TRBJ2-3; either TRBD1 or TRBD2 may supply D (5 bases each). The CDR3 covers 18 residues. Looked up from germline, CDR1 is KGHDR and CDR2 is SFDVKD. Trimming left V 3 bases short and J 4 bases short, with 22 bases between. As DNA, the CDR3 is TGTGCCACCAGTGATGTGGTTTCGACTACCTGGGGCCCAGATACGCAGTATTTT. Amino acid sequence: CATSDVVSTTWGPDTQYF.

This clonotype was observed a handful of times. V gene TRBV4-3 combines with J gene TRBJ2-2; maybe TRBD2 (6 bases). CDR1 is LGHNA, CDR2 YSLEER, per germline. V was shortened by 1 base and J by 0 bases, with 9 bases between the two germline ends. The length of the CDR3 is 16 residues. The CDR3 DNA is TGCGCCAGCAGCCAAGGGCGGGGCGCGAACACCGGGGAGCTGTTTTTT. Its protein product is CASSQGRGANTGELFF.

J is TRBJ2-2 and V is TRBV4-2, with 13 nucleotides matching TRBD2. CDR1 and CDR2 from the germline V gene are LGHNA and YNFKEQ. Trimming at V came to 7 bases and at J to 6 bases, leaving 8 bases not matched to a gene. The length of the CDR3 is 16 residues. CDR3 amino acids: CASTTGTSGDSGELFF. The CDR3 DNA follows: TGTGCCAGCACAACGGGGACTAGCGGGGATTCCGGGGAGCTGTTTTTT.

The DNA for the CDR3 is TGTGCCAGCAGTTACGCATCACTCCGGGGCGCGGATGAGCAGTTCTTC. Encoded protein: CASSYASLRGADEQFF. This rearrangement joins TRBV6-6 to TRBJ2-1; D tentatively fits TRBD1 or TRBD2 (5 bases each). This CDR3 region has 16 residues. Trimming stripped 2 bases from V and 8 bases from J, with 19 bases between. CDR1 MNHNY and CDR2 SVGAGI come from the germline V gene (reference sequence).

This sequence joins TRBV7-9 and TRBJ2-6; tentative D call: TRBD1 (6 bases). The V end lost 4 bases, the J end lost 11 bases, and 27 bases lay between the germline ends. CDR1 is SEHNR and CDR2 is FQNEAQ in the germline V gene (reference sequence). This CDR3 is 18 amino acids long. The CDR3 reads CASSSTNRVVRSSDVLTF. The CDR3 DNA reads TGTGCCAGCAGCTCCACGAACAGGGTCGTCCGCTCGTCGGACGTCCTGACTTTC.

The chain couples TRBV29-1 to TRBJ2-3; 7 bases line up with TRBD1. Per germline, CDR1 SQVTM and CDR2 ANQGSEA. The CDR3 spans 12 residues. The ends lost 8 bases at V and 5 bases at J; junction bases unmatched: 7. The CDR3 region is CSQTGDGDTQYF. The DNA of the CDR3 is TGCAGCCAAACAGGGGATGGAGATACGCAGTATTTT.

The chain has TRBV20-1 and TRBJ1-5; 7 bases align to TRBD1. Germline loops: CDR1 DFQATT, CDR2 SNEGSKA (reference sequence). The CDR3 runs 21 residues. V lost 4 bases, J lost 0 bases, and 24 bases stayed unmatched. The CDR3 loop is CSATRINPLNRGELSNQPQHF. CDR3 coding DNA: TGCAGTGCTACCCGTATAAACCCCCTAAACAGGGGCGAACTTAGCAATCAGCCCCAGCATTTT.

This clonotype was recorded at least ten times. This chain uses TRBV5-1 with TRBJ1-2; D not resolved. Germline CDR1 SGHRS, CDR2 YFSETQ. The ends were cut back, 1 base at V and 6 bases at J, with 10 bases in the middle. The CDR3 totals 13 residues. The CDR3 sequence: CASSLSDVNGYTF. CDR3 sequence (DNA): TGCGCCAGCAGCTTGTCGGATGTCAATGGCTACACCTTC.

The V gene is TRBV7-2, the J gene TRBJ1-4, with D possibly TRBD1 on 5 matching bases. Germline CDR1 and CDR2: SGHTA and FQGNSA. Trimming took 1 base from V and 5 from J, leaving 14 bases between them. This CDR3 has 16 residues. The CDR3, as DNA: TGTGCCAGCAGCTTAGTCCCCGACAGACCAAATGAAAAACTGTTTTTT. It codes for CASSLVPDRPNEKLFF.

The CDR3 bases are TGTGCCAGCAGTCCGGACGTGCACAATGAGCAGTACTTC. This encodes CASSPDVHNEQYF. The V call is TRBV7-2, the J call TRBJ2-5; no clear D gene. Trimming took off 6 bases at V and 11 bases at J, with 19 bases between the two ends. Germline V lookup: CDR1 SGHTA, CDR2 FQGNSA. CDR3 length equals 13 residues.

The rearrangement joins TRBV18 to TRBJ1-2; 8 bases are a match to TRBD1. V shed 5 bases, J shed 3 bases, and the junction held 8 bases outside the gene matches. Germline V lookup: CDR1 KGHSH, CDR2 LQKENI. This CDR3 comprises 15 residues. CDR3: CASSSETGADYGYTF. The CDR3 region has the DNA TGTGCCAGCTCATCCGAGACAGGGGCGGACTATGGCTACACCTTC. Combining the CDR3 with reference TRBV18 and TRBJ1-2 gives the whole variable domain NAGVMQNPRHLVRRRGQEARLRCSPMKGHSHVYWYRQLPEEGLKFMVYLQKENIIDESGMPKERFSAEFPKEGPSILRIQQVVRGDSAAYFCASSSETGADYGYTFGSGTRLTVV.

The chain has TRBV5-1 and TRBJ1-1, with 10 bases identical to TRBD1. The trim removed 0 bases at V and 0 bases at J, leaving 5 bases unmatched. This CDR3 is 17 amino acids long. CDR1 and CDR2 from the germline V gene are SGHRS and YFSETQ. The CDR3 here is CASSLEGTGAMNTEAFF. The CDR3 region has the DNA TGCGCCAGCAGCTTGGAAGGGACAGGGGCCATGAACACTGAAGCTTTCTTT. Together with reference TRBV5-1 and TRBJ1-1, the CDR3 gives the full variable domain: KAGVTQTPRYLIKTRGQQVTLSCSPISGHRSVSWYQQTPGQGLQFLFEYFSETQRNKGNFPGRFSGRQFSNSRSEMNVSTLELGDSALYLCASSLEGTGAMNTEAFFGQGTRLTVV.

The J gene is TRBJ2-3, the V gene TRBV11-1; the D gene is possibly TRBD1 (5 bases). The ends were cut back, 8 bases at V and 2 bases at J, with 17 bases in the middle. Germline V lookup: CDR1 SGHAT, CDR2 FQDESV (reference sequence). The CDR3 has 15 amino acids. CDR3 residues: CASHSTQGFTDTQYF. The CDR3 DNA reads TGTGCCAGCCACTCAACCCAGGGCTTCACAGATACGCAGTATTTT.

This clonotype has just a few counts. J is TRBJ2-3 and V is TRBV7-2, with D possibly being TRBD2 (6 bases). This CDR3 spans 16 amino acids. V was cut by 5 bases and J by 1 base, with 16 bases left in between. CDR1 SGHTA and CDR2 FQGNSA come from the germline V gene. The CDR3 DNA reads TGTGCCAGCAGCCCTAGGTTCGGGGGACGCACAGATACGCAGTATTTT. This gives the protein CASSPRFGGRTDTQYF.

This clonotype was picked up many times. The rearrangement joins TRBV7-2 to TRBJ1-5; D is perhaps TRBD1 (5 bases). With 1 base removed from V and 9 bases from J, the gap between germline ends came to 10 bases. The CDR3 has 13 residues. CDR1 and CDR2 (germline): SGHTA, FQGNSA. CDR3 loop: CASSLGGQRPQHF. The CDR3 region has the DNA TGTGCCAGCAGCTTAGGGGGCCAAAGGCCCCAGCATTTT.

The chain is built from TRBV27 and TRBJ1-2; D remains unclear. Between the trimmed V and J ends, which lost 4 bases and 0 bases, there was a span of 18 bases. This CDR3 contains 17 residues. CDR1 is MNHEY, CDR2 SMNVEV, per germline (reference sequence). CDR3 region: CASSSNIDGRSNYGYTF. CDR3 coding DNA: TGTGCCAGCAGTTCTAATATAGACGGTAGATCTAACTATGGCTACACCTTC.

The chain carries TRBV7-2 and TRBJ2-5, with unresolved D. The CDR3 has 12 residues. V lost 5 bases, J lost 11 bases, and 15 bases lay in between. Germline V gene data show CDR1 as SGHTA and CDR2 as FQGNSA. CDR3 amino acids: CASSLDLNVQYF. DNA for the CDR3: TGTGCCAGCAGCCTGGACCTCAATGTGCAGTACTTC. The whole variable domain, filled in from reference TRBV7-2 and TRBJ2-5, reads GAGVSQSPSNKVTEKGKDVELRCDPISGHTALYWYRQSLGQGLEFLIYFQGNSAPDKSGLPSDRFSAERTGGSVSTLTIQRTQQEDSAVYLCASSLDLNVQYFGPGTRLLVL.

The chain recombines TRBV6-2 or TRBV6-3 with TRBJ2-1, with 10 bases lining up with TRBD2. V gave up 2 bases and J gave up 5 bases; unmatched junction bases: 6. The V gene's germline CDR1 is MNHEY and CDR2 SVGEGT. CDR3 length equals 16 residues. CDR3 sequence reads: CASSYPSGGAHNEQFF. The CDR3 nucleotides read TGTGCCAGCAGTTACCCGAGCGGGGGGGCCCACAATGAGCAGTTCTTC.